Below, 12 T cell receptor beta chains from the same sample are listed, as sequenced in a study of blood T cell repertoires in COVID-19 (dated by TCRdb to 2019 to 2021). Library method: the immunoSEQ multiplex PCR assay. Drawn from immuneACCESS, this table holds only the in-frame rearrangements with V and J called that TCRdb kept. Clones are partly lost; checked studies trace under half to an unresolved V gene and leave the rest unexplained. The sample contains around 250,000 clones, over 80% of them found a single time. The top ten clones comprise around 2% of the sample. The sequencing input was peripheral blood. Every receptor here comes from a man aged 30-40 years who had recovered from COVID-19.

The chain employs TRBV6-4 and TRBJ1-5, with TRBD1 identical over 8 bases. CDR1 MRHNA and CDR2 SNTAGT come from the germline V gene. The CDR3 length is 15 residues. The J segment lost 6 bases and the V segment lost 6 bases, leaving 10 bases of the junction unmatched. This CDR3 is CASSIQGAQSQPQHF. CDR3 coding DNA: TGTGCCAGCAGCATTCAGGGGGCGCAGAGTCAGCCCCAGCATTTT.

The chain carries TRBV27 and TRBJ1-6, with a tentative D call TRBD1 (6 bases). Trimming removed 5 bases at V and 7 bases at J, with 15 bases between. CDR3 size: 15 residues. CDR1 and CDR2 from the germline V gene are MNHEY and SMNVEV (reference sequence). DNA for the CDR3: TGTGCCAGCAGTACCCACAGGGAAAACAATTCACCCCTCCACTTT. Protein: CASSTHRENNSPLHF.

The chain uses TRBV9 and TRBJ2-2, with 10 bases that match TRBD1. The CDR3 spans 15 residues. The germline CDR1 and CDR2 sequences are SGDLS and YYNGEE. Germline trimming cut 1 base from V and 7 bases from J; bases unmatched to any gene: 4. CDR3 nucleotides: TGTGCCAGCAGCGTATCGGGGACAGGGGACGGGGAGCTGTTTTTT. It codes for CASSVSGTGDGELFF.

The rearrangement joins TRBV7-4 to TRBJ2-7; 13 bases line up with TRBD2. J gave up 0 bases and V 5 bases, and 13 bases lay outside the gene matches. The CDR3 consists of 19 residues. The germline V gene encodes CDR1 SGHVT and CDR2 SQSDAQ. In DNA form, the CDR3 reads TGTGCCAGCAGCCTCCCACTAGCGGGGGGGAAGGAGAACTCCTACGAGCAGTACGTC. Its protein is CASSLPLAGGKENSYEQYV.

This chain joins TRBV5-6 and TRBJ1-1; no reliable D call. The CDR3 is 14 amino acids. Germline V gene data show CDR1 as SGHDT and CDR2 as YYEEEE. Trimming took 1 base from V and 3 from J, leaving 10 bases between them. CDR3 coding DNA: TGTGCCAGCAGCTTGTCCCACAGATACACTGAAGCTTTCTTT. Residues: CASSLSHRYTEAFF.

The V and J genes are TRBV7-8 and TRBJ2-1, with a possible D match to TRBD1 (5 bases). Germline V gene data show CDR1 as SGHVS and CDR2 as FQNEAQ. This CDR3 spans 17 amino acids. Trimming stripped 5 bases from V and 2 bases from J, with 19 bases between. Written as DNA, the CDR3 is TGTGCCAGCAGCCCGTCGCCCAACAGGTTTCCCTACAATGAGCAGTTCTTC. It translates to CASSPSPNRFPYNEQFF.

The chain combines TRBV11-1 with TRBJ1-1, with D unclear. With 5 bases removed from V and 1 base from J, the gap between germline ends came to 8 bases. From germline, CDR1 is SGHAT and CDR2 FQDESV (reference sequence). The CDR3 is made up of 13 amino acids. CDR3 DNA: TGTGCCAGCAGCAATTTTAAGAACACTGAAGCTTTCTTT. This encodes CASSNFKNTEAFF.

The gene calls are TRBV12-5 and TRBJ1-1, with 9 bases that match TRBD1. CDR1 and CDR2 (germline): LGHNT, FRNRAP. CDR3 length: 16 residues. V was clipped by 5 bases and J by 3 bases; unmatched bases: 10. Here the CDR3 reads CASGPGQGGTDTEAFF. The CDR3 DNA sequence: TGTGCTAGTGGTCCGGGACAGGGTGGAACCGACACTGAAGCTTTCTTT.

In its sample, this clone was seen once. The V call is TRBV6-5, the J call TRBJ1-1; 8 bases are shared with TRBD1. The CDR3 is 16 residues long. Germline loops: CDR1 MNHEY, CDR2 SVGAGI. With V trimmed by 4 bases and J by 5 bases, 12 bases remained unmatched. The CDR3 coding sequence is TGTGCCAGCAGTTTCTTACAATCTACAGGGGGGACTGAAGCTTTCTTT. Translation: CASSFLQSTGGTEAFF.

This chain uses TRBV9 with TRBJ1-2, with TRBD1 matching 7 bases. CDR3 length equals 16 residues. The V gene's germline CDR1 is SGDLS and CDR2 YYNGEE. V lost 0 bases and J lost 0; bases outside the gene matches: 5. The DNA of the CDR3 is TGTGCCAGCAGCGTAGATCCCGACAGGGCTAACTATGGCTACACCTTC. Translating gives CASSVDPDRANYGYTF.

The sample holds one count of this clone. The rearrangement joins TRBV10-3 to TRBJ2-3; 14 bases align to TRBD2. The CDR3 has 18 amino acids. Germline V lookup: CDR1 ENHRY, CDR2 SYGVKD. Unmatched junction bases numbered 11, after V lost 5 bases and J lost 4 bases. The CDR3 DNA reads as TGTGCCATCAGTAACCTAAAGGGACTAGCGGGGGAGGCAGATACGCAGTATTTT. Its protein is CAISNLKGLAGEADTQYF.

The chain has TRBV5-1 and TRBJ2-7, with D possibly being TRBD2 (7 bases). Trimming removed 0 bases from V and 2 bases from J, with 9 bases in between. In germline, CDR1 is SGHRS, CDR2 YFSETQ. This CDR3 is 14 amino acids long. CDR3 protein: CASSLAGGAYEQYF. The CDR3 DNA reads TGCGCCAGCAGCTTGGCGGGGGGCGCCTACGAGCAGTACTTC.